This T cell receptor (beta chain) was recorded in a study of blood T cell repertoires in COVID-19. Study context: The United States, Italy and Spain were the sources of the acute and convalescent COVID-19 samples. Nucleic acid was either cDNA or gDNA, and it came from T cells, B-cell-depleted T cells, or PBMCs.

Only in-frame clones appear in the TCRdb table, and some are missing; sequencing was by immunoSEQ multiplex PCR. The data show fewer than 200,000 clones, around 80% seen once. CDR1 and CDR2 (germline): LGHDT, YNNKEL (reference sequence). V lost 1 base to trimming and J lost 7 bases; unmatched junction nucleotides: 6. This CDR3 comprises 14 residues. Sequencing used peripheral blood. The chain joins TRBV3-1 (or the pseudogene TRBV3-2) to TRBJ1-2; 7 positions match TRBD1. The sequence was collected from a woman between 65 and 79 years old who had recovered from COVID-19. DNA for the CDR3: TGTGCCAGCAGCCAAGCTAACAGGGGCGGTGGCTACACCTTC. It is translated as CASSQANRGGGYTF.